The 18 T cell receptor beta chains below come from one sample, sequenced in a study of blood T cell repertoires in COVID-19. The assay was immunoSEQ multiplex PCR, and TCRdb's table has in-frame clones only and misses some. The table includes 140,000 to 150,000 clones, over 70% detected once. Sequencing was done on a sample of peripheral blood. The receptors originated from a man aged 50 to 60 who had recovered from COVID-19.

This sequence joins TRBV9 and TRBJ1-1; TRBD1 matches 8 bases. Germline V gene lookup returns CDR1 SGDLS and CDR2 YYNGEE. CDR3 size: 15 residues. Trimming cost V 7 bases and J 3 bases; bases outside gene matches: 11. CDR3 sequence: CASGSRGRLDTEAFF. CDR3 coding DNA: TGTGCCAGCGGCTCCAGGGGGCGTCTGGACACTGAAGCTTTCTTT.

The V and J genes are TRBV30 and TRBJ2-2; tentatively, D is TRBD1 (7 bases). Germline loops: CDR1 GTSNPN, CDR2 SVGIG (reference sequence). V was cut by 8 bases and J by 3 bases, with 16 bases left in between. CDR3 length equals 14 residues. CDR3 residues: CAGVQGGYTGELFF. The CDR3 region has the DNA TGTGCCGGAGTCCAGGGGGGATACACCGGGGAGCTGTTTTTT.

The V gene is TRBV7-2, the J gene TRBJ2-7; possible D gene TRBD1, 6 bases. Germline CDR1 SGHTA, CDR2 FQGNSA. This CDR3 contains 14 residues. Trimming shortened V by 1 base and J by 6 bases, and 13 bases separated the two germline ends. Here the CDR3 reads CASSLEIRGREQYF. CDR3 in DNA: TGTGCCAGCAGCTTAGAGATCAGGGGACGCGAGCAGTACTTC.

The gene calls are TRBV5-1 and TRBJ1-1; no reliable D call. Looked up from germline, CDR1 is SGHRS and CDR2 is YFSETQ. This CDR3 has 14 residues. V was cut by 1 base and J by 1 base, with 8 bases left in between. The CDR3 DNA reads TGCGCCAGCAGCTTGTTTCAGGCGAACACTGAAGCTTTCTTT. This codes for CASSLFQANTEAFF. The complete variable domain, with remaining parts taken from reference TRBV5-1 and TRBJ1-1, reads KAGVTQTPRYLIKTRGQQVTLSCSPISGHRSVSWYQQTPGQGLQFLFEYFSETQRNKGNFPGRFSGRQFSNSRSEMNVSTLELGDSALYLCASSLFQANTEAFFGQGTRLTVV.

V usage is TRBV25-1 and J usage is TRBJ2-7; TRBD2 aligns across 8 bases. The germline V gene encodes CDR1 MGHDK and CDR2 SYGVNS. The CDR3 has 13 amino acids. The trim removed 4 bases at V and 3 bases at J, leaving 2 bases unmatched. The CDR3 nucleotides are TGTGCCAGCAGTGTGGGACTAGACTACGAGCAGTACTTC. The encoded protein is CASSVGLDYEQYF.

This rearrangement joins TRBV13 to TRBJ2-3; 10 bases are a match to TRBD1. The V and J ends lost 4 bases and 6 bases, in that order; junction bases with no gene match: 7. CDR1 PRHDT and CDR2 FYEKMQ come from the germline V gene (reference sequence). This CDR3 is built from 15 residues. The CDR3 nucleotides read TGTGCCAGCAGCTCCCGGGACAGGGGTGGGGATACGCAGTATTTT. Encoded protein: CASSSRDRGGDTQYF.

The chain links TRBV7-3 to TRBJ1-1; 9 nucleotides agree with TRBD1. The V gene's germline CDR1 is SGHTA and CDR2 FQGTGA. The CDR3 sequence is 12 residues long. V dropped 5 bases and J dropped 7; count of bases not matched to a gene: 2. The CDR3 is CASSRGQGEAFF. As DNA, the CDR3 is TGTGCCAGCAGCCGGGGACAGGGTGAAGCTTTCTTT.

This sequence joins TRBV28 and TRBJ2-6, with 7 nucleotides matching TRBD1. The V and J ends lost 6 bases and 0 bases, in that order; junction bases with no gene match: 5. The germline V gene encodes CDR1 MDHEN and CDR2 SYDVKM. The CDR3 has 16 amino acids. The chain's CDR3 is CASSLRGNSGANVLTF. The CDR3 DNA reads TGTGCCAGCAGCCTCAGGGGGAACTCTGGGGCCAACGTCCTGACTTTC.

The chain links TRBV6-5 to TRBJ1-2, with TRBD1 as a possible D gene (6 bases). The CDR3 covers 15 residues. V was trimmed by 1 base and J by 1 base, leaving 10 bases between them. Germline-derived CDR1 and CDR2 are MNHEY and SVGAGI. Here the CDR3 DNA reads TGTGCCAGCAGTTACTATGGGACACTTAACTATGGCTACACCTTC. Translating gives CASSYYGTLNYGYTF.

The chain recombines TRBV4-2 with TRBJ1-2, with 8 bases that match TRBD1. Germline assignment: CDR1 LGHNA and CDR2 YNFKEQ. V lost 0 bases and J lost 8; bases outside the gene matches: 5. The CDR3 is 14 residues long. CDR3 protein: CASSQDRGRRGYTF. The CDR3 DNA sequence: TGTGCCAGCAGCCAAGACAGGGGGCGCCGGGGCTACACCTTC.

The chain couples TRBV3-1 (or the pseudogene TRBV3-2) to TRBJ2-5; TRBD2 agrees at 12 bases. The V and J ends lost 0 bases and 4 bases, in that order; junction bases with no gene match: 12. The germline V gene has CDR1 LGHDT and CDR2 YNNKEL (reference sequence). This CDR3 has 19 amino acids. CDR3 amino acids: CASSQDEWSSGGALETQYF. CDR3 in DNA: TGTGCCAGCAGCCAAGATGAATGGTCTAGCGGGGGGGCTCTAGAGACCCAGTACTTC.

The J gene is TRBJ2-7, the V gene TRBV6-5; 8 bases agree with TRBD1. The J segment lost 4 bases and the V segment lost 8 bases, leaving 4 bases of the junction unmatched. The CDR3 spans 12 residues. The germline V gene has CDR1 MNHEY and CDR2 SVGAGI. CDR3 nucleotides: TGTGCCAGCTCCAGGGGGCATTACGAGCAGTACTTC. Translated: CASSRGHYEQYF.

This chain joins TRBV19 and TRBJ1-1, with 7 bases aligning to TRBD1. Germline values: CDR1 LNHDA, CDR2 SQIVND (reference sequence). The trim removed 3 bases at V and 6 bases at J, leaving 1 base unmatched. The CDR3 has 12 amino acids. The CDR3 region is CASSIGTAEAFF. DNA for the CDR3: TGTGCCAGTAGTATCGGGACAGCTGAAGCTTTCTTT.

The rearrangement joins TRBV2 to TRBJ1-2; D may be TRBD1 (6 bases). Germline CDR1 reads SNHLY; CDR2 reads FYNNEI. V was clipped by 1 base and J by 3 bases, with 9 bases between them. The CDR3 is 14 amino acids. The CDR3 spells CASSEDDRYYGYTF. In DNA, the CDR3 is TGTGCCAGCAGTGAAGATGACAGGTACTATGGCTACACCTTC.

This clone was found once. The chain carries TRBV9 and TRBJ1-1, with 12 bases matching TRBD1. Germline CDR1 and CDR2: SGDLS and YYNGEE. V shed 4 bases and J 0 bases; nucleotides not matched to a gene: 13. The CDR3 runs 19 residues. The CDR3 sequence: CASSPHPPRDRGLNTEAFF. CDR3 nucleotides: TGTGCCAGCAGCCCCCACCCCCCCCGGGACAGGGGGCTGAACACTGAAGCTTTCTTT.

The J gene is TRBJ1-2, the V gene TRBV6-2 or TRBV6-3; TRBD1 matches at 8 bases. Losses at the gene ends were 4 bases for V and 3 bases for J; bases not matched to a gene: 4. CDR3 length: 14 residues. Germline lookup yields CDR1 MNHEY and CDR2 SVGEGT. The CDR3 protein is CASSLAGGDYGYTF. In DNA form, the CDR3 reads TGTGCCAGCAGTTTAGCAGGGGGCGACTATGGCTACACCTTC.

This clone has only a few counts. This chain uses TRBV5-1 with TRBJ2-7; TRBD1 matches 9 bases. The J segment lost 4 bases and the V segment lost 2 bases, leaving 7 bases of the junction unmatched. This CDR3 is 15 amino acids long. Germline values: CDR1 SGHRS, CDR2 YFSETQ. This chain's CDR3 is CASSFEQGANYEQYF. The CDR3 DNA reads as TGCGCCAGCAGCTTCGAACAGGGGGCGAATTACGAGCAGTACTTC.

The rearrangement joins TRBV14 to TRBJ2-3, with D possibly TRBD1 on 6 matching bases. V was clipped by 4 bases and J by 1 base, with 15 bases between them. Germline values: CDR1 SGHDN, CDR2 FVKESK. This CDR3 spans 16 amino acids. CDR3 bases: TGTGCCAGCAGCCCCGGGACACTAGGCCGCACAGATACGCAGTATTTT. It translates to CASSPGTLGRTDTQYF.